Listed below are T cell receptor beta chains from one sample, sequenced in a study of T cells in localized non-small cell lung cancer. TCRdb's table, derived via immunoSEQ multiplex PCR, lists solely in-frame clones and lacks some. Of 20,000 to 25,000 clones in the sample, about nine tenths were seen once. Sequences were derived from peripheral blood, sampled before any cancer treatment. The receptors stem from a woman aged 40-69 years with stage I lung adenocarcinoma. Both conserved end residues are trimmed from each CDR3. Fields, in order: CDR3 protein, V gene.

cdr3_aa: ASSLRGTNNGYT
v_call: TRBV27

cdr3_aa: ASCKQDGNTEAF
v_call: TRBV19

cdr3_aa: ASSRTGNQPQH
v_call: TRBV5-8

cdr3_aa: ASSLDFGSYNEQF
v_call: TRBV11-2

cdr3_aa: ASSFSSYEQY
v_call: TRBV28

cdr3_aa: SVESGTGHTDTQY
v_call: TRBV29-1

cdr3_aa: ATSRRGGTGAMNTEAF
v_call: TRBV15

cdr3_aa: ASSPGQGLEKLF
v_call: TRBV5-8

cdr3_aa: ASRPSSYEQY
v_call: TRBV28

cdr3_aa: ASSYSSAYQETQY
v_call: TRBV6-6

cdr3_aa: AISGQGTTEAF
v_call: TRBV10-3

cdr3_aa: ASSRLTGNTGELF
v_call: TRBV14

cdr3_aa: ASSLEGRDTEAF
v_call: TRBV28

cdr3_aa: ASSIVGRPNYGYT
v_call: TRBV19

cdr3_aa: ASSSTQGAYEQY
v_call: TRBV5-1

cdr3_aa: ASSLSTGVVEKLF
v_call: TRBV28

cdr3_aa: ASSMAGVTYEQY
v_call: TRBV19

cdr3_aa: ASSLEVRSAGANVLT
v_call: TRBV7-2

cdr3_aa: ASSLVHEQY
v_call: TRBV11-3

cdr3_aa: ASSLSGQGGNTIY
v_call: TRBV7-8

cdr3_aa: ASSPPSMAEAF
v_call: TRBV28

cdr3_aa: ASNEEGRGYT
v_call: TRBV6-1

cdr3_aa: AWSVHLAAGGEQF
v_call: TRBV30

cdr3_aa: ASSLYEQPQH
v_call: TRBV28

cdr3_aa: ASSLAGLTNTGELF
v_call: TRBV28

cdr3_aa: ASSRGQGGSEKLF
v_call: TRBV5-1

cdr3_aa: ASSLRSGEQY
v_call: TRBV10-2

cdr3_aa: ATSRTNRRTRPHNEQF
v_call: TRBV15

cdr3_aa: ASSLGVQGRTDTQY
v_call: TRBV7-9

cdr3_aa: ASSLALAYDNEQF
v_call: TRBV5-1

cdr3_aa: ASSHPSTGFKGYT
v_call: TRBV4-1

cdr3_aa: ASSLLAQQY
v_call: TRBV28

cdr3_aa: ASSTRDRASTFNYGYT
v_call: TRBV19

cdr3_aa: ASSLLASSTDTQY
v_call: TRBV5-5

cdr3_aa: SVEVKGRYGYT
v_call: TRBV29-1

cdr3_aa: ASSLAGVGYT
v_call: TRBV7-2

cdr3_aa: ASSDPPDSYNEQF
v_call: TRBV6-4

cdr3_aa: ASSPQNRGRSTDTQY
v_call: TRBV13

cdr3_aa: ASSRGAGELF
v_call: TRBV7-9

cdr3_aa: ASNPVATNEKLF
v_call: TRBV28

cdr3_aa: ATKGQAYEQY
v_call: TRBV30

cdr3_aa: ASALRRGSYNEQF
v_call: TRBV27

cdr3_aa: ASSSVYRGGELF
v_call: TRBV7-9

cdr3_aa: ASSLEQGALR
v_call: TRBV7-9

cdr3_aa: ASSSFSGRSYEQY
v_call: TRBV7-2

cdr3_aa: ASSPDRNAYEQY
v_call: TRBV18